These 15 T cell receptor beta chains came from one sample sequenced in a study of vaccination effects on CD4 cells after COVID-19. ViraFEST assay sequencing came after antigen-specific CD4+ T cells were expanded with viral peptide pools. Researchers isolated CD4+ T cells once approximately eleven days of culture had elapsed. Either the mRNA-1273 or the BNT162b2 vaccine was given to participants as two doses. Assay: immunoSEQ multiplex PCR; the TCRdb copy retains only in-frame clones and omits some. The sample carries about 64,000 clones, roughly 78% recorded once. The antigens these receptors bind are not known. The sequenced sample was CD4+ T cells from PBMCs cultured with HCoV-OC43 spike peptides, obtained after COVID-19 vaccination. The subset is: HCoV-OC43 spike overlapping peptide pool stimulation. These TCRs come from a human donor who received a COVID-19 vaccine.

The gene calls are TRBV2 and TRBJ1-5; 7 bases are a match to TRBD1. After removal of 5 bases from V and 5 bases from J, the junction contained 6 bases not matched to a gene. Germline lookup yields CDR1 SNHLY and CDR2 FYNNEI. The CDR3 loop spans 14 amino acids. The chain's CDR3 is CASSPTGEDQPQHF. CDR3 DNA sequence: TGTGCCAGCAGTCCTACAGGGGAGGATCAGCCCCAGCATTTT.

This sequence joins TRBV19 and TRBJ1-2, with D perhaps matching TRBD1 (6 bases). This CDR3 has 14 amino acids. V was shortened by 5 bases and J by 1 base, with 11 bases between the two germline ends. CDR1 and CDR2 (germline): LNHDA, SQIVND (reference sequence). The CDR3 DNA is TGTGCCAGTAGTGTTAAGGACAGTAACTATGGCTACACCTTC. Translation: CASSVKDSNYGYTF.

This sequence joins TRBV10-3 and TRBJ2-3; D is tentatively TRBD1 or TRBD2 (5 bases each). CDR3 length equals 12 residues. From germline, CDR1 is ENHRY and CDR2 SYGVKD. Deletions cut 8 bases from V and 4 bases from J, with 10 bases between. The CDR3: CAIGDRPDTQYF. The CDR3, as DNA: TGTGCCATCGGGGACCGGCCAGATACGCAGTATTTT.

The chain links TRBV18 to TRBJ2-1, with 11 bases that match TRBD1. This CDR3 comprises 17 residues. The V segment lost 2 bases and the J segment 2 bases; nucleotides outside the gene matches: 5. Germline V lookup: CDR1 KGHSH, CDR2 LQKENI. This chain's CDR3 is CASSPYVGQGAYNEQFF. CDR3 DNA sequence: TGTGCCAGCTCACCATACGTGGGACAGGGGGCCTACAATGAGCAGTTCTTC.

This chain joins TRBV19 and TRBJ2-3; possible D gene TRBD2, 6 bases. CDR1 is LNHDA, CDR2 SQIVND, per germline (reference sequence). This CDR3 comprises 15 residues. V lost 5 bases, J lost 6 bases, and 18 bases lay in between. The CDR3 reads CASSPPRGGWDTQYF. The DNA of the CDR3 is TGTGCCAGTAGTCCACCTCGGGGAGGATGGGATACGCAGTATTTT.

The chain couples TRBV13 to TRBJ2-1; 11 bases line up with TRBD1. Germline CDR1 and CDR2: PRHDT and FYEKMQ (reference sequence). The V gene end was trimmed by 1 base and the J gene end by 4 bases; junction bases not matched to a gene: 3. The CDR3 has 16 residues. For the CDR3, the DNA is TGTGCCAGCAGCTTAGATGGACAGGGGGCGTACAATGAGCAGTTCTTC. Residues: CASSLDGQGAYNEQFF.

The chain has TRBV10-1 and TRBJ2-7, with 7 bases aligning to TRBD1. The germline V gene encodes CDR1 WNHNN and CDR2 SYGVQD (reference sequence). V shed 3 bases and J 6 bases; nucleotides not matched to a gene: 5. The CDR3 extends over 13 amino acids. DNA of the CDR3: TGCGCCAGCAGTGACCGACAGGGTGGCGAGCAGTACGTC. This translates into CASSDRQGGEQYV.

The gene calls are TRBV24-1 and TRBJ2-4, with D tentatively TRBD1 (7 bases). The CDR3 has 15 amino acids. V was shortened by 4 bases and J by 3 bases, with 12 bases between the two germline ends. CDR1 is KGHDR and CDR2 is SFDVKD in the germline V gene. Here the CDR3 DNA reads TGTGCCACCAGTGACCGACAGGGAGGCAAAAACATTCAGTACTTC. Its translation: CATSDRQGGKNIQYF.

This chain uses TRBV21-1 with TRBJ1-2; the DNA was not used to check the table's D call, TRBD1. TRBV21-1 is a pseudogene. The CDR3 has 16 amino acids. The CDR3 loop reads CASSIRPGQKDYGYTF. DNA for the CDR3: TGTGCCAGCAGCATTCGGCCGGGACAGAAGGACTATGGCTACACCTTC.

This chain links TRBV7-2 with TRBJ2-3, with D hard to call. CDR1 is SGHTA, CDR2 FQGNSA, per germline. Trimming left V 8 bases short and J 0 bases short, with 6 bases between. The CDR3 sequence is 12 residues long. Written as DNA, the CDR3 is TGTGCCAGCCGCCAAAGCACAGATACGCAGTATTTT. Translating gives CASRQSTDTQYF.

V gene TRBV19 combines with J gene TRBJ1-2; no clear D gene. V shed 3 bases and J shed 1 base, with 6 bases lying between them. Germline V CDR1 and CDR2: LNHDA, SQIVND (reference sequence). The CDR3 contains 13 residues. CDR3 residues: CASSIEGNYGYTF. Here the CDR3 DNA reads TGTGCCAGTAGTATTGAGGGTAACTATGGCTACACCTTC. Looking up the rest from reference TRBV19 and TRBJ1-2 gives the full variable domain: DGGITQSPKYLFRKEGQNVTLSCEQNLNHDAMYWYRQDPGQGLRLIYYSQIVNDFQKGDIAEGYSVSREKKESFPLTVTSAQKNPTAFYLCASSIEGNYGYTFGSGTRLTVV.

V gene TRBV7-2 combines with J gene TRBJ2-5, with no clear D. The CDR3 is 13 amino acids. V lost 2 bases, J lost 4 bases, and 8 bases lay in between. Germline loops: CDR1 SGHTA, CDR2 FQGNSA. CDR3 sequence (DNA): TGTGCCAGCAGCTTAAGTAGAGGAGAGACCCAGTACTTC. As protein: CASSLSRGETQYF.

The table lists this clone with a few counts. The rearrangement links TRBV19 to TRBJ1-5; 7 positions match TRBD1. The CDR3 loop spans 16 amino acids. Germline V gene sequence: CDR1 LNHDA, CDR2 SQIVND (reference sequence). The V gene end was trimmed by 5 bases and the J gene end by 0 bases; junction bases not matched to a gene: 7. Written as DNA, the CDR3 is TGTGCCAGTAGTTCACAGGGGCAACTTAGCAATCAGCCCCAGCATTTT. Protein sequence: CASSSQGQLSNQPQHF. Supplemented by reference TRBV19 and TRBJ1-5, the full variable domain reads DGGITQSPKYLFRKEGQNVTLSCEQNLNHDAMYWYRQDPGQGLRLIYYSQIVNDFQKGDIAEGYSVSREKKESFPLTVTSAQKNPTAFYLCASSSQGQLSNQPQHFGDGTRLSIL.

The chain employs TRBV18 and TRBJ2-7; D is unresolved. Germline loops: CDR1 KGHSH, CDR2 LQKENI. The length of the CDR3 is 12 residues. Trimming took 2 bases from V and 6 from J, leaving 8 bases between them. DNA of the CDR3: TGTGCCAGCTCACCAGGGGTCGGCGAGCAGTACGTC. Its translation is CASSPGVGEQYV.

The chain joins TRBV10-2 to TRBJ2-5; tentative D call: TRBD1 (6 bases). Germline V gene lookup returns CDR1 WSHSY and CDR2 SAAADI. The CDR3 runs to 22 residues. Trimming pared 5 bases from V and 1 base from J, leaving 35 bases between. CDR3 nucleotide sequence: TGCGCCAGCAGTCCCTTTGGGGGCGCTCAGGATGTTTACAGGCGGACCCAAGAGACCCAGTACTTC. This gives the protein CASSPFGGAQDVYRRTQETQYF.